The table lists the clone carrying this TCR beta chain with a few counts. Investigators prepared the TCR beta libraries by applying iRepertoire HTBI primers and Arm-PCR of CDR3 regions. From the multiplex PCR reads, TCRdb called clonotypes with MiXCR, one entry per CDR3 protein. The sample contains hundreds of thousands of distinct CDR3 sequences, roughly a fifth of which appear only once. This record comes from a study of regulatory T cells in long-lasting Graves disease. Germline V gene sequence: CDR1 SQVTM, CDR2 ANQGSEA. V was clipped by 6 bases and J by 1 base, with 28 bases between them. This CDR3 region has 18 residues. Time point of the sample: persistent/refractory GD, antithyroid drugs over 5 years with positive TRAb. Researchers made the TCR library from RNA that was extracted from PBMCs.

Source: peripheral blood mononuclear cells (PBMCs), taken when the disease was refractory, from a patient treated with antithyroid drugs. The TCR originated in a female donor with Graves disease. The genes are TRBV29-1 and TRBJ2-7, with D tentatively TRBD1 (5 bases). The CDR3, as DNA: TGCAGCGTCGTATCATTTCCGGATAGCCAGGGAATATCCTACGAGCAGTACTTC. Protein product: CSVVSFPDSQGISYEQYF.